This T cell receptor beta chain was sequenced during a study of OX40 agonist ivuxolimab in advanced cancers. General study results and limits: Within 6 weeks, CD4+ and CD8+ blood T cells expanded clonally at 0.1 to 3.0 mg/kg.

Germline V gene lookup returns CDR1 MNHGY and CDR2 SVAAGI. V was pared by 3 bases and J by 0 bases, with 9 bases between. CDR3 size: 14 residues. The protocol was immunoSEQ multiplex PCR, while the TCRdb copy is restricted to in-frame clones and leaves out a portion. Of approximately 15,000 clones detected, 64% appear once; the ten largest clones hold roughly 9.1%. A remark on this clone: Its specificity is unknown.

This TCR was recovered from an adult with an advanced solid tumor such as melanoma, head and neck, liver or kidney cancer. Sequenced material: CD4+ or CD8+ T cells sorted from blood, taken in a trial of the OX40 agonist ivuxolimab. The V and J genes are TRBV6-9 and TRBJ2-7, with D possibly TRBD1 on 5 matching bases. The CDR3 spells CASSYSGLSYEQYF. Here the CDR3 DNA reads TGTGCCAGCAGTTACTCAGGGCTCTCCTACGAGCAGTACTTC.